This T cell receptor beta chain was sequenced for a study of shared clonotypes between healthy human individuals. For the study at large: The donor group consisted of a couple of women and a few men, aged 18 to 49. Study-level findings and limits: Investigators expected sequencing depth to affect clonotype sharing among donors.

Worth noting for this clone: Its antigen is undetermined.

V dropped 3 bases and J dropped 4 bases, with 9 bases sitting between them. The CDR3 runs to 13 residues. Germline-derived CDR1 and CDR2 are SGHAT and FQNNGV. Every subset had its genomic DNA shared out evenly among several immunoSEQ plates. Method: immunoSEQ multiplex PCR; TCRdb's copy keeps in-frame clones and lacks some. This table has millions of clones, 90% to 95% appearing once. The gene calls are TRBV11-2 and TRBJ1-1, with D tentatively TRBD1 (5 bases). Sequenced input: naive CD4+ T cells sorted from blood. Subset meaning: CD45RA+ positively selected. The source of this sequence is a man aged 18 to 29 in good health. The CDR3 DNA reads as TGTGCCAGCAGCTTCCGGGGACTCACTGAAGCTTTCTTT. This codes for CASSFRGLTEAFF.